This TCR beta chain was captured by sequencing in a study of cytomegalovirus exposure and HLA in healthy donors. The V and J ends lost 2 bases and 4 bases, in that order; junction bases with no gene match: 7. This CDR3 spans 15 amino acids. Germline CDR1 SGHTS, CDR2 YDEGEE. PCR amplification relied on 60 Vbeta primers (plus 13 Jbeta primers). The table came from immunoSEQ multiplex PCR; TCRdb's copy has only in-frame clones and leaves some out. The table lists roughly 140,000 clones, 80% to 90% of them singletons, with about 4.3% in the top ten. The sequence was obtained from a woman aged 40 to 55 in good health and CMV-seropositive. J is TRBJ1-2 and V is TRBV5-8; TRBD1 aligns across 8 bases. The sample was PBMCs. The CDR3 region has the DNA TGTGCCAGCAGCTTTGGACAGGGCCCGCTCTATGGCTACACCTTC. Its protein product is CASSFGQGPLYGYTF.